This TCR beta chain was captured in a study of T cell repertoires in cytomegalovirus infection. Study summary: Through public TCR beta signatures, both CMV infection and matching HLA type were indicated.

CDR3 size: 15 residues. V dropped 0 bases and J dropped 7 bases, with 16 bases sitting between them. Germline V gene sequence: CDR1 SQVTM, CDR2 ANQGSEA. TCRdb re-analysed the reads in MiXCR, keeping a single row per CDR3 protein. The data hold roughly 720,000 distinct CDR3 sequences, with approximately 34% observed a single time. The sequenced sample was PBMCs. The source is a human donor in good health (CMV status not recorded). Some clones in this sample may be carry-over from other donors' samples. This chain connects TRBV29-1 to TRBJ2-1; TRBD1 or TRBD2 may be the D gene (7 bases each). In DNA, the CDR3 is TGCAGCGTTGAAGATCTTCAGGGGGGGTGGAATGAGCAGTTCTTC. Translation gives CSVEDLQGGWNEQFF.